This record concerns one TCR beta chain sequence. This sample was included in a study of technical replicates of blood from a handful of donors. Repertoires were generated with immunoSEQ multiplex PCR, while TCRdb's copy carries only in-frame clones and drops some. In the table there are about 80,000 clones, less than 95% of which are singletons. The source of this sequence is a human donor in good health. Input material: T cells isolated from PBMCs.

CDR3 bases: TGCGCCAGCAGCTTGAATCCGGGACTAGCGGGCCGCACAGATACGCAGTATTTT. Amino acids: CASSLNPGLAGRTDTQYF. This sequence joins TRBV5-1 and TRBJ2-3; TRBD2 agrees at 12 bases. The CDR3 consists of 18 residues. Germline V CDR1 and CDR2: SGHRS, YFSETQ. Losses at the gene ends were 1 base for V and 1 base for J; bases not matched to a gene: 7.